Described below is a single T cell receptor beta chain sequence and its context. Germline CDR1 and CDR2: MGHDK and SYGVNS. The CDR3 length is 17 residues. The V end was cut by 0 bases, the J end by 0 bases, with 14 bases between. Profiled with immunoSEQ multiplex PCR; TCRdb holds only in-frame clones, not every one. The sample has roughly 240,000 clones, about nine tenths seen once. These data come from a study of blood T cell repertoires in COVID-19. Overall study: From T cells, B-cell-depleted T cells, or PBMCs came the material, which was cDNA or gDNA.

The TCR originated in a woman aged 55-69 years who had recovered from COVID-19. Material for sequencing was peripheral blood. V and J are TRBV25-1 and TRBJ1-2, with a possible D match to TRBD1 (6 bases). In nucleotides, the CDR3 is TGTGCCAGCAGTGAATATCGGGGGGCGGGATCTAACTATGGCTACACCTTC. This codes for CASSEYRGAGSNYGYTF.